These T cell receptor beta chains were read from a single sample in a study of T cells in localized non-small cell lung cancer. The assay was immunoSEQ multiplex PCR, and TCRdb's table has in-frame clones only and misses some. The table lists about 78,000 clones, roughly 81% of them singletons. The sequencing here drew on peripheral blood, taken before any cancer treatment. Receptors originate from a man aged 40 to 75 with stage I lung adenocarcinoma. CDR3s leave out the opening cysteine and the closing phenylalanine or tryptophan. The D gene is left open where the match is weak.

v_call,d_call,j_call,cdr3_aa
TRBV27,-,TRBJ2-7,ASSSRGDPFYEQY
TRBV20-1,-,TRBJ1-1,SAARTEAF
TRBV5-3,-,TRBJ1-6,ARSNQTDTPGGSYNSPLH
TRBV4-3,-,TRBJ2-5,ASSQDPETQY
TRBV4-3,TRBD1,TRBJ2-7,ASSQEETGVEQY
TRBV7-2,-,TRBJ2-3,ASSLAPRGGVTDTQY
TRBV7-9,-,TRBJ1-4,ASSLRSYGSNEKLF
TRBV7-2,-,TRBJ1-1,ASSLYSTEAF
TRBV30,-,TRBJ1-2,AWSRAPLYGYT
TRBV28,TRBD2,TRBJ2-2,ASRSLAGGNTGELF
TRBV6-4,-,TRBJ2-7,ASRFPGFEQY
TRBV7-2,-,TRBJ1-1,ASSSNLRTLNTEAF
TRBV7-8,-,TRBJ2-5,ASSPRRSQETQY
TRBV18,-,TRBJ2-3,ASSPRGTRGDTQY
TRBV27,-,TRBJ2-7,ASAILFSYEQY
TRBV28,-,TRBJ2-3,ASSPGSALVKDPY
TRBV5-1,TRBD1,TRBJ1-2,ASSLAGTEGYT
TRBV29-1,-,TRBJ2-3,SALGRSTDTQY